This TCR beta chain was sequenced for a study of T cell changes during pregnancy in multiple sclerosis. TCRdb's copy holds only in-frame clones and misses some; the assay was immunoSEQ multiplex PCR. The sample lists around 80,000 clones, approximately 95% occurring once. The TCR sequence derives from a female donor in good health, enrolled as a control in a pregnancy study. The sequencing used peripheral blood, collected in the second trimester of pregnancy.

The CDR3 DNA reads TGTGCCAGTACCCCGGGACAGGGGTACTCCTACGAGCAGTACTTC. It is translated as CASTPGQGYSYEQYF. The chain links TRBV19 to TRBJ2-7; 10 positions agree with TRBD1. The germline V gene encodes CDR1 LNHDA and CDR2 SQIVND (reference sequence). CDR3 length: 15 amino acids. J gave up 0 bases and V 7 bases, and 6 bases lay outside the gene matches.